This passage covers 8 T cell receptor beta chains from one sample sequenced in a study of CD8 T cells in ankylosing spondylitis. One entry per CDR3 protein results from TCRdb running MiXCR on the 5' RACE reads. The sample lists fewer than 250,000 distinct CDR3 sequences; roughly a tenth were seen once. The sequenced sample was blood, either unsorted or a sorted T cell fraction (not recorded which). The receptors were sampled from a male donor with ankylosing spondylitis or in good health (not recorded which).

This clonotype was counted ten times or more. The chain combines TRBV5-1 with TRBJ2-7; D call uncertain. This CDR3 contains 11 residues. Germline loops: CDR1 SGHRS, CDR2 YFSETQ. Trimming took off 0 bases at V and 4 bases at J, with 2 bases between the two ends. The CDR3 sequence is CASSLEYEQYF. CDR3 sequence (DNA): TGCGCCAGCAGCTTGGAATACGAGCAGTACTTC.

There are many counts of this clonotype. This chain links TRBV7-9 with TRBJ2-7, with no clear D. From germline, CDR1 is SEHNR and CDR2 FQNEAQ (reference sequence). The CDR3 is 10 amino acids. Trimming stripped 4 bases from V and 6 bases from J, with 4 bases between. The CDR3 DNA sequence: TGTGCCAGCAGCTCAACCGAGCAGTACTTC. It yields the protein CASSSTEQYF.

Notes on this clonotype: A much larger clone differs by one base, so this may be a read error. The V gene is TRBV20-1, the J gene TRBJ2-1, with D tentatively TRBD1 or TRBD2 (5 bases each). The CDR3 spans 13 residues. Germline-derived CDR1 and CDR2 are DFQATT and SNEGSKA (reference sequence). Between the trimmed V and J ends, which lost 6 bases and 5 bases, there was a span of 14 bases. The CDR3 sequence: CSASGTTNNEQFF. The CDR3 DNA follows: TGCAGTGCATCCGGGACGACTAACAATGAGCAGTTCTTC.

This clonotype was picked up many times. V gene TRBV4-1 combines with J gene TRBJ2-3; D remains unclear. Trimming stripped 0 bases from V and 1 base from J, with 5 bases between. This CDR3 spans 14 amino acids. Germline V CDR1 and CDR2: MGHRA, YSYEKL. The CDR3 coding sequence is TGCGCCAGCAGCCAAGATGGACGCACAGATACGCAGTATTTT. Translating gives CASSQDGRTDTQYF.

This clonotype was observed at least ten times. This chain uses TRBV2 with TRBJ2-2, with D possibly matching TRBD1 (7 bases). The CDR3 sequence is 14 residues long. V lost 4 bases, J lost 6 bases, and 12 bases lay in between. Germline V gene sequence: CDR1 SNHLY, CDR2 FYNNEI. CDR3 loop: CASSGGRGAGELFF. Here the CDR3 DNA reads TGTGCCAGCAGTGGGGGCAGGGGGGCCGGGGAGCTGTTTTTT.

This clonotype came up many times. This chain links TRBV12-3 or TRBV12-4 with TRBJ1-3, with a tentative D call TRBD1 (5 bases). This CDR3 has 16 amino acids. Trimming left V 3 bases short and J 1 base short, with 13 bases between. Here the CDR3 reads CASSFGSGGSGNTIYF. The CDR3 DNA reads TGTGCCAGCAGTTTTGGATCGGGGGGGTCTGGAAACACCATATATTTT.

This clonotype was detected many times. The rearrangement links TRBV10-3 to TRBJ2-7; 9 bases agree with TRBD2. This CDR3 has 13 amino acids. Trimming took 10 bases from V and 2 from J; bases not matched to a gene: 6. Germline CDR1 ENHRY, CDR2 SYGVKD. As DNA, the CDR3 is TGTGCCACCGCGGGAGGGGGGGCCTACGAGCAGTACTTC. It yields the protein CATAGGGAYEQYF.

This clonotype was seen many times. V is TRBV29-1 and J is TRBJ1-3; 8 nucleotides align to TRBD1. Germline CDR1 reads SQVTM; CDR2 reads ANQGSEA. The V gene end was trimmed by 6 bases and the J gene end by 2 bases; junction bases not matched to a gene: 3. CDR3 length: 13 amino acids. The CDR3 reads CSVKQGAGNTIYF. Written as DNA, the CDR3 is TGCAGCGTCAAACAGGGGGCTGGAAACACCATATATTTT.